These 21 T cell receptor beta chains came from one sample sequenced in a study of cytomegalovirus exposure and HLA in healthy donors. PCR amplification relied on 60 Vbeta primers (plus 13 Jbeta primers). Data came from immunoSEQ multiplex PCR; TCRdb stores just in-frame clones and leaves some out. The sample has nearly 95,000 clones, around 8% seen once; the top ten hold about 2.5%. Sequencing was carried out using PBMCs. Receptor source: a man aged 45-65 years in good health and CMV-seronegative.

This clone came up a few times. The CDR3: CASSGPGQGSQPQHF. The CDR3 nucleotides are TGTGCCAGCAGCGGTCCGGGACAAGGAAGTCAGCCCCAGCATTTT. V usage is TRBV7-8 and J usage is TRBJ1-5; possibly TRBD1 for D (6 bases). The CDR3 extends over 15 amino acids. The ends were cut back, 5 bases at V and 6 bases at J, with 17 bases in the middle. Germline V gene lookup returns CDR1 SGHVS and CDR2 FQNEAQ.

V gene TRBV30 combines with J gene TRBJ2-3; no firm D call. The CDR3 consists of 14 residues. V was clipped by 0 bases and J by 5 bases, with 12 bases between them. From germline, CDR1 is GTSNPN and CDR2 SVGIG (reference sequence). The CDR3 sequence: CAWSVVNGEDTQYF. In DNA, the CDR3 is TGTGCCTGGAGTGTCGTAAACGGAGAAGATACGCAGTATTTT.

This clone was seen more than once but under ten times. The rearrangement links TRBV28 to TRBJ1-5, with 9 bases matching TRBD1. V was clipped by 5 bases and J by 4 bases; unmatched bases: 9. CDR1 MDHEN and CDR2 SYDVKM come from the germline V gene. The CDR3 spans 16 residues. The CDR3 sequence: CASSLPGTGRNQPQHF. CDR3 bases: TGTGCCAGCAGTCTACCCGGGACAGGGAGGAATCAGCCCCAGCATTTT.

This clone was recorded a few times. This chain links TRBV19 with TRBJ1-5; the match to TRBD1 covers 7 bases. CDR3 length: 14 amino acids. V lost 6 bases to trimming and J lost 4 bases; unmatched junction nucleotides: 6. The germline V gene encodes CDR1 LNHDA and CDR2 SQIVND (reference sequence). CDR3 sequence (DNA): TGTGCCAGTAGCATGACAGGGCCGAATCAGCCCCAGCATTTT. Translating gives CASSMTGPNQPQHF. Complete variable domain (other parts from reference TRBV19 and TRBJ1-5): DGGITQSPKYLFRKEGQNVTLSCEQNLNHDAMYWYRQDPGQGLRLIYYSQIVNDFQKGDIAEGYSVSREKKESFPLTVTSAQKNPTAFYLCASSMTGPNQPQHFGDGTRLSIL.

V usage is TRBV28 and J usage is TRBJ1-6; 8 nucleotides match TRBD1. Looked up from germline, CDR1 is MDHEN and CDR2 is SYDVKM. After removal of 2 bases from V and 10 bases from J, the junction contained 4 bases not matched to a gene. The CDR3 extends over 14 amino acids. The CDR3 is CASSLKGQVSPLHF. The CDR3 nucleotides are TGTGCCAGCAGTTTAAAGGGACAGGTCTCACCCCTCCACTTT.

The sample holds a few counts of this clone. J is TRBJ1-4 and V is TRBV27, with a possible D match to TRBD1 (5 bases). V shed 2 bases and J shed 4 bases, with 8 bases lying between them. Germline V gene lookup returns CDR1 MNHEY and CDR2 SMNVEV (reference sequence). This CDR3 spans 14 amino acids. The chain's CDR3 is CASSLRQNNEKLFF. The CDR3 DNA sequence: TGTGCCAGCAGTTTAAGACAGAATAATGAAAAACTGTTTTTT.

This chain uses TRBV19 with TRBJ1-4, with D unresolved. Trimming removed 3 bases from V and 0 bases from J, with 5 bases in between. Germline CDR1 LNHDA, CDR2 SQIVND (reference sequence). The CDR3 length is 14 residues. The CDR3 sequence: CASSIRATNEKLFF. CDR3 bases: TGTGCCAGTAGTATCCGAGCAACTAATGAAAAACTGTTTTTT.

This clone came up a few times. The chain uses TRBV6-5 and TRBJ2-3; no clear D gene. Germline V gene data show CDR1 as MNHEY and CDR2 as SVGAGI. There are 12 residues in the CDR3. V was cut by 6 bases and J by 4 bases, with 8 bases left in between. In DNA, the CDR3 is TGTGCCAGCAGCCGAACACCAGATACGCAGTATTTT. This codes for CASSRTPDTQYF.

About this clone itself: A junction boundary mismatches the germline segment, possibly from a read error. Other DNA sequences in the sample encode the same CDR3. This rearrangement joins TRBV23-1 to TRBJ1-4; D is undetermined. TRBV23-1 qualifies as an ORF whose function is uncertain. This CDR3 has 14 residues. The CDR3 region is CASRGVRIDEKLFF. The CDR3 nucleotides read TGCGCCAGCAGGGGAGTGAGGATCGATGAAAAACTGTTTTTC.

V usage is TRBV10-3 and J usage is TRBJ1-2; D perhaps matches TRBD1 (6 bases). V was clipped by 0 bases and J by 4 bases, with 9 bases between them. This CDR3 region has 14 residues. Per the germline V gene, CDR1 is ENHRY and CDR2 is SYGVKD. DNA for the CDR3: TGTGCCATCAGTGAGTCGACAGGAACCTATGGCTACACCTTC. Translation gives CAISESTGTYGYTF.

The sample holds a few counts of this clone. The V gene is TRBV6-4, the J gene TRBJ1-6; the D is unclear. Trimming stripped 0 bases from V and 12 bases from J, with 9 bases between. Germline lookup yields CDR1 MRHNA and CDR2 SNTAGT. The CDR3 contains 13 residues. CDR3 region: CASSDSPEGPLHF. The CDR3 bases are TGTGCCAGCAGTGACTCTCCGGAGGGACCCCTCCACTTT.

The rearrangement uses TRBV29-1 and TRBJ2-1; 9 bases are a match to TRBD2. Germline V gene data show CDR1 as SQVTM and CDR2 as ANQGSEA. The ends lost 6 bases at V and 2 bases at J; junction bases unmatched: 5. This CDR3 spans 14 amino acids. Here the CDR3 reads CSVRLAATYNEQFF. Here the CDR3 DNA reads TGCAGCGTCAGACTAGCGGCCACCTACAATGAGCAGTTCTTC.

This chain joins TRBV29-1 and TRBJ1-1, with TRBD1 as a possible D gene (6 bases). The germline V gene encodes CDR1 SQVTM and CDR2 ANQGSEA. V lost 4 bases and J lost 7, with 13 bases in between. CDR3 length equals 12 residues. CDR3 nucleotide sequence: TGCAGCGTTGGCAGGGGAAGGGGTGAAGCTTTCTTT. Translation: CSVGRGRGEAFF.

CDR3 nucleotides: TGTGCCAGCAATGTATACAGGGGGTTAGCTGAAGCTTTCTTT. This sequence encodes CASNVYRGLAEAFF. This rearrangement joins TRBV28 to TRBJ1-1; 8 nucleotides match TRBD1. CDR1 MDHEN and CDR2 SYDVKM come from the germline V gene. The CDR3 has 14 residues. Unmatched junction bases numbered 10, after V lost 7 bases and J lost 6 bases. The complete variable domain, with remaining parts taken from reference TRBV28 and TRBJ1-1, reads DVKVTQSSRYLVKRTGEKVFLECVQDMDHENMFWYRQDPGLGLRLIYFSYDVKMKEKGDIPEGYSVSREKKERFSLILESASTNQTSMYLCASNVYRGLAEAFFGQGTRLTVV.

The chain recombines TRBV28 with TRBJ2-7; 10 bases line up with TRBD2. Trimming cost V 6 bases and J 6 bases; bases outside gene matches: 8. In germline, CDR1 is MDHEN, CDR2 SYDVKM. CDR3 length equals 14 residues. The CDR3 DNA is TGTGCCAGCAGCCCAGCGGGAGGGCCGGGCGAGCAGTACTTC. This sequence encodes CASSPAGGPGEQYF.

This rearrangement joins TRBV19 to TRBJ1-3, with D unclear. Germline CDR1 is LNHDA and CDR2 is SQIVND (reference sequence). V was shortened by 5 bases and J by 3 bases, with 14 bases between the two germline ends. This CDR3 is built from 15 residues. The CDR3 sequence is CASSLPRGGGNTIYF. CDR3 DNA sequence: TGTGCCAGTAGTTTACCTCGCGGCGGTGGAAACACCATATATTTT.

This clone was picked up a small number of times. The V and J genes are TRBV27 and TRBJ2-1; D possibly corresponds to TRBD1 (6 bases). This CDR3 region has 13 residues. Germline assignment: CDR1 MNHEY and CDR2 SMNVEV (reference sequence). The V gene lost 4 bases and the J gene lost 11 bases, with 15 bases spanning the gap. The CDR3 sequence is CASSSSDSLKQFF. CDR3 sequence (DNA): TGTGCCAGCAGTTCCTCGGACAGTCTAAAGCAGTTCTTC.

This clone has only a few counts. This chain joins TRBV28 and TRBJ2-7; TRBD1 matches 8 bases. The germline V gene encodes CDR1 MDHEN and CDR2 SYDVKM. This CDR3 is 16 amino acids long. V dropped 7 bases and J dropped 6; count of bases not matched to a gene: 17. As DNA, the CDR3 is TGTGCCAGCACCAACCTTGTTGGGCAGGGGGCCGTCGAGCAGTACTTC. It encodes CASTNLVGQGAVEQYF. The full variable domain, its missing parts supplied by reference TRBV28 and TRBJ2-7, is DVKVTQSSRYLVKRTGEKVFLECVQDMDHENMFWYRQDPGLGLRLIYFSYDVKMKEKGDIPEGYSVSREKKERFSLILESASTNQTSMYLCASTNLVGQGAVEQYFGPGTRLTVT.

The CDR3 coding sequence is TGTGCCAGCAGAAATGACAGACCCACAGATACGCAGTATTTT. Its translation: CASRNDRPTDTQYF. The rearrangement joins TRBV6-5 to TRBJ2-3, with D perhaps matching TRBD1 (5 bases). This CDR3 contains 14 residues. The V end was cut by 6 bases, the J end by 2 bases, with 12 bases between. CDR1 and CDR2 from the germline V gene are MNHEY and SVGAGI.

This clone was detected a few times. The chain combines TRBV6-6 with TRBJ2-1; 9 bases are shared with TRBD2. Germline V gives CDR1 MNHNY, CDR2 SVGAGI (reference sequence). V lost 6 bases to trimming and J lost 4 bases; unmatched junction nucleotides: 7. This CDR3 is 15 amino acids long. CDR3 nucleotides: TGTGCCAGCAGCTTAAGCGGGGGGCCTTACAATGAGCAGTTCTTC. It yields the protein CASSLSGGPYNEQFF.

V is TRBV30 and J is TRBJ2-5, with 9 bases fitting TRBD1. The CDR3 is 15 residues long. Germline-derived CDR1 and CDR2 are GTSNPN and SVGIG (reference sequence). V was pared by 8 bases and J by 5 bases, with 15 bases of the junction left unmatched. CDR3 DNA: TGTGCCGGCCGTCTAGGACAGGGGCGAGGGGAGACCCAGTACTTC. As protein: CAGRLGQGRGETQYF.